This is a list of T cell receptor beta chains from one sample in a study of T cell changes during pregnancy in multiple sclerosis. Repertoires were generated with immunoSEQ multiplex PCR, while TCRdb's copy carries only in-frame clones and drops some. The sample gives approximately 51,000 clones, 85% to 95% of which show up once; about 0.5% is in the top ten. Sequencing was performed on CD4+ T cells from peripheral blood mononuclear cells, taken in the second trimester of pregnancy. The source of these receptors is a female donor with multiple sclerosis, enrolled in a pregnancy study. Each CDR3 is given with its conserved first and last residue. The D gene is left open where the match is weak. A row's size may be missing; if present it is once, few, many or a size class.

>TRBV2|TRBJ2-2|NA|13|NA
CASTRAATGELFF
TGTGCCAGCACGCGAGCGGCCACCGGGGAGCTGTTTTTT
>TRBV18|TRBJ2-5|NA|18|NA
CASSPFGWDTRLPETQYF
TGTGCCAGCTCACCCTTCGGGTGGGACACCCGCCTCCCGGAGACCCAGTACTTC
>TRBV5-6|TRBJ2-7|NA|16|TRBD2
CASSYLVAGTIYEQYF
TGTGCCAGCAGCTACCTTGTAGCGGGGACTATCTACGAGCAGTACTTC
>TRBV6-1|TRBJ2-7|NA|14|TRBD1
CASSEGGTAYEQYF
TGTGCCAGCAGTGAAGGGGGGACAGCCTACGAGCAGTACTTC
>TRBV7-9|TRBJ1-5|NA|14|TRBD1
CASSPQGESQPQHF
TGTGCCAGCAGCCCGCAGGGGGAGAGTCAGCCCCAGCATTTT
>TRBV5-5|TRBJ1-4|NA|16|NA
CASSPTDRTRNEKLFF
TGTGCCAGCAGCCCGACCGACAGAACGCGTAATGAAAAACTGTTTTTT
>TRBV30|TRBJ1-2|NA|14|NA
CAWSKGYGTFGYTF
TGTGCCTGGAGTAAGGGATATGGGACTTTTGGCTACACCTTC
>TRBV7-2|TRBJ1-6|few|15|NA
CASSLFGTGNSPLHF
TGTGCCAGCAGCTTATTCGGGACTGGAAATTCACCCCTCCACTTT
>TRBV6-5|TRBJ1-5|NA|15|TRBD1
CASSFTGGSNQPQHF
TGTGCCAGCAGTTTTACAGGGGGCAGCAATCAGCCCCAGCATTTT
>TRBV7-2|TRBJ2-1|NA|14|TRBD1
CASSTGQGFDEQFF
TGTGCCAGCAGCACGGGACAGGGGTTCGATGAGCAGTTCTTC
>TRBV30|TRBJ1-6|NA|16|NA
CAWSTLAGAKNSPLHF
TGTGCCTGGAGCACCCTAGCAGGGGCTAAAAATTCACCCCTCCACTTT
>TRBV5-4|TRBJ2-6|once|15|NA
CASSLGPSGANVLTF
TGTGCCAGCAGCTTGGGGCCCTCTGGGGCCAACGTCCTGACTTTC
>TRBV19|TRBJ1-1|NA|16|TRBD1
CASSILGGTGAGRAFF
TGTGCCAGTAGTATACTAGGGGGGACAGGGGCTGGGCGAGCTTTCTTT
>TRBV9|TRBJ1-2|NA|16|TRBD1
CASSVSGGGLAAGYTF
TGTGCCAGCAGCGTGTCAGGGGGCGGTTTAGCAGCTGGCTACACCTTC
>TRBV10-2|TRBJ1-3|NA|15|NA
CASCLGAPSGNTIYF
TGCGCCAGCTGTCTAGGGGCGCCTTCCGGAAACACCATATATTTT
>TRBV2|TRBJ1-2|few|11|NA
CASTGNYGYTF
TGTGCCAGCACCGGTAACTATGGCTACACCTTC
>TRBV5-6|TRBJ1-5|once|14|NA
CASSLGVNNQPQHF
TGTGCCAGCAGCTTAGGGGTTAACAATCAGCCCCAGCATTTT
>TRBV27|TRBJ2-2|NA|17|NA
CASSPPMWAGETGELFF
TGTGCCAGCAGTCCCCCAATGTGGGCAGGGGAAACCGGGGAGCTGTTTTTT
>TRBV19|TRBJ2-3|NA|15|NA
CASSTRGEAPDTQYF
TGTGCCAGTAGTACCCGAGGGGAGGCCCCAGATACGCAGTATTTT
>TRBV7-9|TRBJ1-6|few|15|NA
CASSPSGTLGSPLHF
TGTGCCAGCAGCCCGTCCGGGACACTTGGTTCACCCCTCCACTTT
>TRBV1|TRBJ2-3|NA|18|NA
CTSSQGSPSGGWTDTQYF
TGCACCAGCAGCCAAGGATCCCCTAGCGGGGGGTGGACAGATACGCAGTATTTT
>TRBV5-6|TRBJ1-5|NA|12|NA
CASSLRGQPQHF
TGTGCCAGCAGCTTACGGGGACAGCCCCAGCATTTT
>TRBV2|TRBJ2-1|once|15|NA
CATHAQGPAFYEQFF
TGTGCCACCCACGCCCAGGGTCCGGCTTTCTATGAGCAGTTCTTC
>TRBV7-2|TRBJ2-7|NA|12|NA
CASSFWQNEQYF
TGTGCCAGCAGTTTTTGGCAGAACGAGCAGTACTTC
>TRBV30|TRBJ1-1|few|12|NA
CAWSSRETEAFF
TGTGCCTGGAGTAGCAGGGAAACTGAAGCTTTCTTT
>TRBV4-2|TRBJ1-2|NA|16|NA
CASSQVGAGAFTGYTF
TGTGCCAGCAGCCAAGTTGGGGCAGGGGCTTTCACAGGCTACACCTTC
>TRBV7-2|TRBJ1-4|NA|14|NA
CASSLDPGNEKLFF
TGTGCCAGCAGCTTAGATCCGGGTAATGAAAAACTGTTTTTT
>TRBV29-1|TRBJ1-1|NA|13|TRBD1
CSGAGQGGTEAFF
TGCAGCGGCGCGGGACAGGGAGGGACTGAAGCTTTCTTT
>TRBV12-2|TRBJ2-3|once|14|NA
CASRPDREVDTQYF
TGTGCAAGTCGCCCCGACAGGGAGGTAGATACGCAGTATTTT
>TRBV6-1|TRBJ2-1|NA|15|TRBD2
CASRVSSGWVNEQFF
TGTGCCAGCAGGGTCAGTAGCGGGTGGGTAAATGAGCAGTTCTTC
>TRBV19|TRBJ1-2|NA|14|TRBD1
CASIGQGSYYGYTF
TGTGCCAGTATAGGACAGGGAAGCTACTATGGCTACACCTTC
>TRBV19|TRBJ1-4|NA|15|TRBD1
CASSDRGDYNEKLFF
TGTGCCAGTAGTGACAGGGGGGATTATAATGAAAAACTGTTTTTT
>TRBV5-8|TRBJ2-5|NA|14|TRBD2
CASSLAPGGKTQYF
TGTGCCAGCAGCTTGGCCCCGGGGGGAAAGACCCAGTACTTC
>TRBV29-1|TRBJ2-5|NA|13|TRBD1
CSVEGTGRETQYF
TGCAGCGTTGAGGGGACAGGTCGAGAGACCCAGTACTTC
>TRBV18|TRBJ1-1|few|13|NA
CASSQQGNTEAFF
TGTGCCAGCTCACAACAGGGTAACACTGAAGCTTTCTTT
>TRBV5-4|TRBJ2-7|NA|17|TRBD2
CASSLISGGGPPYEQYF
TGTGCCAGCAGCTTGATCTCGGGGGGGGGCCCTCCCTACGAGCAGTACTTC
>TRBV4-2|TRBJ2-3|NA|13|NA
CASSQDAAGSQYF
TGTGCCAGCAGCCAAGATGCGGCGGGGTCGCAGTATTTT
>TRBV4-3|TRBJ1-5|NA|16|NA
CASSQVGGDSNQPQHF
TGCGCCAGCAGCCAAGTTGGGGGGGATAGCAATCAGCCCCAGCATTTT
>TRBV18|TRBJ2-2|few|14|NA
CASSPGQNTGELFF
TGTGCCAGCTCACCTGGACAGAACACCGGGGAGCTGTTTTTT
>TRBV7-9|TRBJ1-5|NA|15|NA
CASSLGTIKDQPQHF
TGTGCCAGCAGCTTAGGGACAATTAAGGATCAGCCCCAGCATTTT
>TRBV5-6|TRBJ1-1|NA|13|TRBD1
CASSFYRGLEAFF
TGTGCCAGCAGCTTCTACAGGGGGCTTGAAGCTTTCTTT
>TRBV27|TRBJ1-4|NA|16|NA
CASRDRAALLNEKLFF
TGTGCCAGCCGGGATCGGGCTGCCCTTCTTAATGAAAAACTGTTTTTT